This TCR beta chain was found in a study of blood T cell repertoires in COVID-19. Overall study: T cells, B-cell-depleted T cells, or PBMCs supplied cDNA or gDNA.

Repertoires were generated with immunoSEQ multiplex PCR, while TCRdb's copy carries only in-frame clones and drops some. The data hold about 260,000 clones, with approximately 86% observed a single time. V lost 5 bases and J lost 6; bases outside the gene matches: 6. The germline CDR1 and CDR2 sequences are SEHNR and FQNEAQ (reference sequence). This CDR3 region has 14 residues. The specimen was peripheral blood. This receptor was obtained from a man in his forties with active or convalescent COVID-19. The chain joins TRBV7-9 to TRBJ1-2; TRBD1 matches 10 bases. CDR3 region: CASSTDRGQNGYTF. Here the CDR3 DNA reads TGTGCCAGCAGCACAGACAGGGGGCAGAATGGCTACACCTTC.